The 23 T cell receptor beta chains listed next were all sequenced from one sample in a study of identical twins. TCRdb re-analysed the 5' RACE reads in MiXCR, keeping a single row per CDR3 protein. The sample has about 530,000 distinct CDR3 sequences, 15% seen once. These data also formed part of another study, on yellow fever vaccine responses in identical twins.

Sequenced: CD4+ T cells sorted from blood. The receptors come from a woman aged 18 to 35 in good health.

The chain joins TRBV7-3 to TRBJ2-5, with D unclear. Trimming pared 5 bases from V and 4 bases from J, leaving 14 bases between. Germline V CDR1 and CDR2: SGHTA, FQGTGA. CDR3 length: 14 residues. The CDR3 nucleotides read TGTGCCAGCAGCGTAGCCGGTGGTACAGAGACCCAGTACTTC. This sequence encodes CASSVAGGTETQYF. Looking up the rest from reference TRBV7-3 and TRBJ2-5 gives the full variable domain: GAGVSQTPSNKVTEKGKYVELRCDPISGHTALYWYRQSLGQGPEFLIYFQGTGAADDSGLPNDRFFAVRPEGSVSTLKIQRTERGDSAVYLCASSVAGGTETQYFGPGTRLLVL.

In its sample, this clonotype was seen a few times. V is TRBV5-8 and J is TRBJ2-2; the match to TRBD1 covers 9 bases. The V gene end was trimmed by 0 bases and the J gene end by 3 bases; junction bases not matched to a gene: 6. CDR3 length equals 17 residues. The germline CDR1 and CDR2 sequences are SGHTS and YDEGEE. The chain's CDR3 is CASSLAGDRVDTGELFF. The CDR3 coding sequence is TGTGCCAGCAGCTTGGCCGGGGACAGGGTCGACACCGGGGAGCTGTTTTTT.

In DNA form, the CDR3 reads TGCGCCAGCAGCTTGGGTCGGTCGGCAGGGACTCCTAGCACAGATACGCAGTATTTT. Protein sequence: CASSLGRSAGTPSTDTQYF. The chain has TRBV5-1 and TRBJ2-3; tentatively, D is TRBD2 (6 bases). Germline V gene data show CDR1 as SGHRS and CDR2 as YFSETQ. Trimming cost V 0 bases and J 0 bases, with 20 bases left between them. The length of the CDR3 is 19 residues.

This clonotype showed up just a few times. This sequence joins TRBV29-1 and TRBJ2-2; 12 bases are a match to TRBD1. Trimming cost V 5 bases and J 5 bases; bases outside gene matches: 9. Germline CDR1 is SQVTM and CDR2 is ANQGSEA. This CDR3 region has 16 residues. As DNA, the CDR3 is TGCAGCGTTTGCTCCGGGACAGGGGGCTTTACCGGGGAGCTGTTTTTT. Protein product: CSVCSGTGGFTGELFF.

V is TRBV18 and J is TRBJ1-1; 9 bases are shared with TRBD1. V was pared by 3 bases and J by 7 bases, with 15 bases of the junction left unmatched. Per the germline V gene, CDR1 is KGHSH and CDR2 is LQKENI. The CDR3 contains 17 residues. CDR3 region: CASSPATGTGMPNEAFF. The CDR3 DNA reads TGTGCCAGCTCACCTGCGACCGGGACAGGGATGCCTAATGAAGCTTTCTTT.

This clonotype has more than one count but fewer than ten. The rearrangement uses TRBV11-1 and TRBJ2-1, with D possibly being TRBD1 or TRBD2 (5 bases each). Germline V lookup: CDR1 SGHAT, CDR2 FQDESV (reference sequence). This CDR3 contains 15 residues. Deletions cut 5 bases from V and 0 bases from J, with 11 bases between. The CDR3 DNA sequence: TGTGCCAGCAGCCCGGGGCTGGGCTCCTACAATGAGCAGTTCTTC. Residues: CASSPGLGSYNEQFF.

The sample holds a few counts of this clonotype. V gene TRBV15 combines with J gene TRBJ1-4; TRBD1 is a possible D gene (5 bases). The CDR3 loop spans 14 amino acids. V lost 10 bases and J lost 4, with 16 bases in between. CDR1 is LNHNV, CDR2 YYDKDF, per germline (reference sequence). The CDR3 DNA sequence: TGTGCCATCAACGACGTGGGGGGTAATGAAAAACTGTTTTTT. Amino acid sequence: CAINDVGGNEKLFF.

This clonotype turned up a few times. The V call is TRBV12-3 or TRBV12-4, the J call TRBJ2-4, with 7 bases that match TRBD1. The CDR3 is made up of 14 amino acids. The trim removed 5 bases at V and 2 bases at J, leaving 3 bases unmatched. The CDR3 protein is CASSLQGTKNIQYF. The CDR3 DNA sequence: TGTGCCAGCAGTCTACAGGGGACCAAAAACATTCAGTACTTC.

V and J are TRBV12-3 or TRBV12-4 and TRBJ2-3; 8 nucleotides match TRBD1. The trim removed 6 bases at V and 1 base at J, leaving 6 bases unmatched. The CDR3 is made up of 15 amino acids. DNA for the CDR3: TGTGCCAGCAGACGTACAGGGGGTGGCACAGATACGCAGTATTTT. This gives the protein CASRRTGGGTDTQYF.

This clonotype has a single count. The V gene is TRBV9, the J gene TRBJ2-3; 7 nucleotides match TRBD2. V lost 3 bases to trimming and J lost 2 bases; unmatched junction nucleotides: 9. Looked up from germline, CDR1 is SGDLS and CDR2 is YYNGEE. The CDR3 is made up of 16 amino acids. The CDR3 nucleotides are TGTGCCAGCAGCGCCGAAGCGGGACTCCCCACAGATACGCAGTATTTT. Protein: CASSAEAGLPTDTQYF.

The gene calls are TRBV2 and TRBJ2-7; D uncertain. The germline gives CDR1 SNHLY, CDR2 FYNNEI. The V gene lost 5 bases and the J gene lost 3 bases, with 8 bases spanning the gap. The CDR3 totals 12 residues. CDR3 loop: CASSTLVYEQYF. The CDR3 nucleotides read TGTGCCAGCAGTACCCTAGTCTACGAGCAGTACTTC.

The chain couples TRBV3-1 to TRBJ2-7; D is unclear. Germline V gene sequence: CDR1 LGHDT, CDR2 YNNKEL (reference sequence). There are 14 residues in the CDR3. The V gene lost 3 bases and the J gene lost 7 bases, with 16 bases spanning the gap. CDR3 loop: CASSQASGRGEQYV. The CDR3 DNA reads TGTGCCAGCAGCCAGGCCTCGGGCCGAGGTGAGCAGTACGTC.

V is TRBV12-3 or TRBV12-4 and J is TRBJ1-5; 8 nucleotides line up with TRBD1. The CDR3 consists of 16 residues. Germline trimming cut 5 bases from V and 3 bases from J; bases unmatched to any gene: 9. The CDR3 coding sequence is TGTGCCAGCAGTCCAGAGGGACAGGCCCTCAATCAGCCCCAGCATTTT. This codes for CASSPEGQALNQPQHF.

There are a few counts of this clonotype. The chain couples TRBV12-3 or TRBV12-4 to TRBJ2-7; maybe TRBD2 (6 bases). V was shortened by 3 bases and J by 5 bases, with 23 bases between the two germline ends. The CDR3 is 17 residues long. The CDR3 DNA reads TGTGCCAGCAGTTTTAGTCCGTCTTCTAGCGTTTCCCACGAGCAGTACTTC. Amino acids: CASSFSPSSSVSHEQYF.

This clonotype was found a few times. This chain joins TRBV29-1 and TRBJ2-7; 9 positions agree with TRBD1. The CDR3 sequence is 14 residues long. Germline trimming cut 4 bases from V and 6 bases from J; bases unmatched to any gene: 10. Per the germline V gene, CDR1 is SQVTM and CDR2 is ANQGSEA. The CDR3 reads CSVATGQGTSEQYF. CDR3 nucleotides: TGCAGCGTTGCGACAGGACAGGGGACGAGCGAGCAGTACTTC.

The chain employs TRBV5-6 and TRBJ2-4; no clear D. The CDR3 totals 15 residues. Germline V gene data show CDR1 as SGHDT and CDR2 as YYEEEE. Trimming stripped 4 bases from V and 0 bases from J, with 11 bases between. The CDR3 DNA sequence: TGTGCCAGCAGCCAACAAGAACTAGCCAAAAACATTCAGTACTTC. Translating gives CASSQQELAKNIQYF.

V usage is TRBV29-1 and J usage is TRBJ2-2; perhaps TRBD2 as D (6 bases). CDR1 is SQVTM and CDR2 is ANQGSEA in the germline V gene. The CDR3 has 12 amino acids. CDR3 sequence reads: CSGLEGAGELFF. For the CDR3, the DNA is TGCAGTGGTTTGGAGGGAGCCGGGGAGCTGTTTTTT.

The chain's CDR3 is CASSSPGPNQPQHF. The CDR3 region has the DNA TGTGCCAGCAGTTCCCCTGGGCCGAATCAGCCCCAGCATTTT. The rearrangement uses TRBV6-5 and TRBJ1-5, with no clear D. The CDR3 extends over 14 amino acids. The germline V gene encodes CDR1 MNHEY and CDR2 SVGAGI. V dropped 4 bases and J dropped 4 bases, with 11 bases sitting between them.

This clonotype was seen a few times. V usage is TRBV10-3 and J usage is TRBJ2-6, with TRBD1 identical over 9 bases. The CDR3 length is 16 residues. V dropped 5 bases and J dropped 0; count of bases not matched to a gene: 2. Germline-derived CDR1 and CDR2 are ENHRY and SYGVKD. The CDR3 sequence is CAISTGGYSGANVLTF. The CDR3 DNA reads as TGTGCCATCAGTACAGGGGGCTACTCTGGGGCCAACGTCCTGACTTTC.

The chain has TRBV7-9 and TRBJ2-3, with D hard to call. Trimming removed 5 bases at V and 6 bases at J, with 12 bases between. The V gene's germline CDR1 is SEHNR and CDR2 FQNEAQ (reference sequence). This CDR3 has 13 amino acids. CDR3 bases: TGTGCCAGCAGCCTTAACGTGTTGGATACGCAGTATTTT. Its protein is CASSLNVLDTQYF.

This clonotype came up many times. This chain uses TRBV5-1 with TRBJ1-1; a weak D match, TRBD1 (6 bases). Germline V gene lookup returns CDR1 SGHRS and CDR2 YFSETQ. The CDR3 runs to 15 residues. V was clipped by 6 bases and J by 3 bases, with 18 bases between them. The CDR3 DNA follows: TGCGCCAGCACGCCTCAGGGGCGAGTTGACACTGAAGCTTTCTTT. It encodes CASTPQGRVDTEAFF.

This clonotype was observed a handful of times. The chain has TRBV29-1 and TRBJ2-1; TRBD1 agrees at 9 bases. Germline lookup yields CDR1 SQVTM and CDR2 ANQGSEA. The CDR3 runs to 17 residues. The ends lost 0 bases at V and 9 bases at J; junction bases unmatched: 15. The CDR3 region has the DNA TGCAGCGTTGAAGATCGGAGGGGGACAGGGATCAATGGTGAGCAGTTCTTC. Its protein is CSVEDRRGTGINGEQFF.

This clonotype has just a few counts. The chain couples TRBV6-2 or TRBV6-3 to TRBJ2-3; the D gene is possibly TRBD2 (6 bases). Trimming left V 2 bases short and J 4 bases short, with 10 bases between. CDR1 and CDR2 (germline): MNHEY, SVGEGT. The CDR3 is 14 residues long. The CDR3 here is CASSYQGLADTQYF. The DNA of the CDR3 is TGTGCCAGCAGTTACCAGGGACTTGCAGATACGCAGTATTTT.